The 3 T cell receptor beta chains reported below all come from one sample, sequenced in a study of cytomegalovirus exposure and HLA in healthy donors. It was with 60 Vbeta and 13 Jbeta primers that the PCR ran. Measured with immunoSEQ multiplex PCR; TCRdb has only the in-frame clones, and not every one. In the table there are fewer than 150,000 clones, 15% of which are singletons. The sample comprised PBMCs. The source is a woman between 18 and 29 years old in good health and CMV-seronegative.

The chain links TRBV9 to TRBJ1-1; a possible D gene is TRBD1 (6 bases). Germline CDR1 and CDR2: SGDLS and YYNGEE. The CDR3 consists of 14 residues. Trimming stripped 2 bases from V and 5 bases from J, with 13 bases between. The CDR3 nucleotides read TGTGCCAGCAGCGTTAGGGGGTGGGGGACTGAAGCTTTCTTT. Translated: CASSVRGWGTEAFF.

V is TRBV28 and J is TRBJ2-3, with D perhaps TRBD1 (5 bases). V was clipped by 8 bases and J by 6 bases, with 15 bases between them. Germline lookup yields CDR1 MDHEN and CDR2 SYDVKM. The CDR3 has 13 amino acids. This CDR3 reads CASGALGVDTQYF. The CDR3 region has the DNA TGTGCCAGCGGGGCCTTAGGCGTGGATACGCAGTATTTT.

V and J are TRBV19 and TRBJ2-5, with a weak D call TRBD2 (6 bases). With 10 bases removed from V and 0 bases from J, the gap between germline ends came to 24 bases. In germline, CDR1 is LNHDA, CDR2 SQIVND (reference sequence). This CDR3 is 17 amino acids long. CDR3: CATYPITGLPYQETQYF. CDR3 sequence (DNA): TGTGCCACCTACCCTATAACGGGACTTCCATACCAAGAGACCCAGTACTTC.